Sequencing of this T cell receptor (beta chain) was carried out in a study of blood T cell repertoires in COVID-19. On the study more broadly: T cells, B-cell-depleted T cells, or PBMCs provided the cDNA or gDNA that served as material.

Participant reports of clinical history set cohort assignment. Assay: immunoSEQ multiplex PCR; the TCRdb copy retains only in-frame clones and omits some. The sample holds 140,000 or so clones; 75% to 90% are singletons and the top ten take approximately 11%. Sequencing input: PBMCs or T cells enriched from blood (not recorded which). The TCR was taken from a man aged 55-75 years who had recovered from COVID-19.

The CDR3: CASSGGTGLYQPQHF. CDR3 DNA: TGTGCCAGCAGTGGCGGGACAGGGTTGTATCAGCCCCAGCATTTT. The gene calls are TRBV28 and TRBJ1-5; the match to TRBD1 covers 9 bases. CDR3 size: 15 residues. J was trimmed by 5 bases and V by 5 bases; bases with no gene match: 7. Germline CDR1 is MDHEN and CDR2 is SYDVKM.